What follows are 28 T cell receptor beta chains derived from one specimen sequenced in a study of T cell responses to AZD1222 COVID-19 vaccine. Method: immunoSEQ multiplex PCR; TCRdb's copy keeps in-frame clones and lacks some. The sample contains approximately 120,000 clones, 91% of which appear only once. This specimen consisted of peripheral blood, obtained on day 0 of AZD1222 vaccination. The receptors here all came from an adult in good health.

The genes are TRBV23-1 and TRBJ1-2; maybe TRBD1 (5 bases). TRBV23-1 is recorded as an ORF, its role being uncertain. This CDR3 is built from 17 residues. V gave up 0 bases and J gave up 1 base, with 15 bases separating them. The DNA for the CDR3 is TGCGCCAGCAGTCAATCAGGGACGGAGCTAAATAACTATGGCTACACCTTC. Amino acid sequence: CASSQSGTELNNYGYTF.

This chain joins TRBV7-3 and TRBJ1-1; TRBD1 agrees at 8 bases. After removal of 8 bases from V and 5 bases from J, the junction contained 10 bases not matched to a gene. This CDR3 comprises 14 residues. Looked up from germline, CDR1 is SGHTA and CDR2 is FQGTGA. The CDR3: CASAALDRATEAFF. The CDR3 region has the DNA TGTGCCAGCGCCGCCCTGGACAGGGCTACTGAAGCTTTCTTT. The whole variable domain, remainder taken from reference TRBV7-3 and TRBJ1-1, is GAGVSQTPSNKVTEKGKYVELRCDPISGHTALYWYRQSLGQGPEFLIYFQGTGAADDSGLPNDRFFAVRPEGSVSTLKIQRTERGDSAVYLCASAALDRATEAFFGQGTRLTVV.

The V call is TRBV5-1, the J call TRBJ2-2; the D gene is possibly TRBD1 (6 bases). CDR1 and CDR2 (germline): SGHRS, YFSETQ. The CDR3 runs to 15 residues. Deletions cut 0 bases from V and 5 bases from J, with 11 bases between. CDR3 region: CASSLVQGETGELFF. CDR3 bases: TGCGCCAGCAGCTTGGTACAGGGCGAAACCGGGGAGCTGTTTTTT.

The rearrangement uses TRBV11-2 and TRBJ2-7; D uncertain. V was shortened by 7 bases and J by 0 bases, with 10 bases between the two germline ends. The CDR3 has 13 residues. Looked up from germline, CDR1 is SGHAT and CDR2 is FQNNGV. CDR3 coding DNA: TGTGCCAGCAAAGGCTACATCTCCTACGAGCAGTACTTC. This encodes CASKGYISYEQYF.

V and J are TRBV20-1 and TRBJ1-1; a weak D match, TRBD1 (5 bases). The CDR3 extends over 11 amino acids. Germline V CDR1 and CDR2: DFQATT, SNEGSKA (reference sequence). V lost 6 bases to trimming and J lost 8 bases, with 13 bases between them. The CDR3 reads CSAAAGGEAFF. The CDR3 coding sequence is TGCAGTGCGGCGGCGGGGGGAGAAGCTTTCTTT.

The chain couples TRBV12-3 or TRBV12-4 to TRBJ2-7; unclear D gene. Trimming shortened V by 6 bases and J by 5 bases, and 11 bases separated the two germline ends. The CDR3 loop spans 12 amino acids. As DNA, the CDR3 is TGTGCCAGCAGCTCCCCGTCTGACGAGCAGTACTTC. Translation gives CASSSPSDEQYF.

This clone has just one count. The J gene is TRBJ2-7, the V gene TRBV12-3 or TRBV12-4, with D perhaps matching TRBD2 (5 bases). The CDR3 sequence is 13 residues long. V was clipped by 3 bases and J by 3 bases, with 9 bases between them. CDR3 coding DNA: TGTGCCAGCAGTTTTGAGAGGGACTACGAGCAGTACTTC. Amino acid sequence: CASSFERDYEQYF.

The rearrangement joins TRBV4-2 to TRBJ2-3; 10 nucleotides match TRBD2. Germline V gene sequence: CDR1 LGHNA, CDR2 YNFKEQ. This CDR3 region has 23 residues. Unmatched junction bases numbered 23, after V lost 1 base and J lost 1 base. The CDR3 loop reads CASSQGGTPGLATEAAGTDTQYF. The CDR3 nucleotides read TGTGCCAGCAGCCAAGGAGGTACACCGGGACTAGCGACCGAAGCGGCTGGCACAGATACGCAGTATTTT.

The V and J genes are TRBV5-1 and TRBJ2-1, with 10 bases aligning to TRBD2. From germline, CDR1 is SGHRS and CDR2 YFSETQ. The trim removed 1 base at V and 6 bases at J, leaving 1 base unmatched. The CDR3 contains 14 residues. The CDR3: CASSLSSGGNEQFF. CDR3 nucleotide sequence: TGCGCCAGCAGCTTGTCTAGCGGGGGCAATGAGCAGTTCTTC.

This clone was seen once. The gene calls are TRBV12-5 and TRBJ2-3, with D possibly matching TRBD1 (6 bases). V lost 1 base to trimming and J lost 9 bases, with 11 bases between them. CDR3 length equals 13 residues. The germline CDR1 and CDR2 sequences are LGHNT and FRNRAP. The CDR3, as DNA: TGTGCTAGTGGTTTGGCTCTACAGGGCACGCAGTATTTT. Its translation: CASGLALQGTQYF.

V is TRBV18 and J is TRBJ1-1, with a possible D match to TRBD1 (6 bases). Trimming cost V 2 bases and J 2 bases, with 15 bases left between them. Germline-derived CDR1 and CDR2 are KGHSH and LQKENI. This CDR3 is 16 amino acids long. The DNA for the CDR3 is TGTGCCAGCTCACCAGCGCCGGACAGACTTAACACTGAAGCTTTCTTT. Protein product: CASSPAPDRLNTEAFF.

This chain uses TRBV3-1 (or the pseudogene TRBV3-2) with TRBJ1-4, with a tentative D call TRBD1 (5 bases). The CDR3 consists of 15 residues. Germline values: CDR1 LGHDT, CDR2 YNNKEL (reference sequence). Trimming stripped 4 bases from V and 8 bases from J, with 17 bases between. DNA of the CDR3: TGTGCCAGCAGCCGGCAGGGAGGGTCATGGGAAAAACTGTTTTTT. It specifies CASSRQGGSWEKLFF.

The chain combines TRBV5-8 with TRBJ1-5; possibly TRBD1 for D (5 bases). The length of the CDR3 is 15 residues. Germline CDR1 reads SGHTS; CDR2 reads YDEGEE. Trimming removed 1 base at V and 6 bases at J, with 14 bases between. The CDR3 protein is CASSLSAGEVQPQHF. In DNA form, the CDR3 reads TGTGCCAGCAGCTTGAGTGCGGGGGAAGTTCAGCCCCAGCATTTT. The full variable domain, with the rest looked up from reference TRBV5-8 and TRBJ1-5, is EAGVTQSPTHLIKTRGQQATLRCSPISGHTSVYWYQQALGLGLQFLLWYDEGEERNRGNFPPRFSGRQFPNYSSELNVNALELEDSALYLCASSLSAGEVQPQHFGDGTRLSIL.

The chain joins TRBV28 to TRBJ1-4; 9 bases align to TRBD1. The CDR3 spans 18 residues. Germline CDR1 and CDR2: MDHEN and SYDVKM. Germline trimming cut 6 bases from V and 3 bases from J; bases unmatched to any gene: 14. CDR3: CASSRAGQGVVANEKLFF. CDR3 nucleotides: TGTGCCAGCAGCCGGGCGGGACAGGGAGTTGTTGCTAATGAAAAACTGTTTTTT.

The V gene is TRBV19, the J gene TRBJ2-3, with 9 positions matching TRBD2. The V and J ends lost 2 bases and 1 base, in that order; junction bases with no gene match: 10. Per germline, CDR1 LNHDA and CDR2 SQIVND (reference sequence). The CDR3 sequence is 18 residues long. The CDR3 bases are TGTGCCAGTAGTATACTCCACTTAGCGGGAGTGTGCACAGATACGCAGTATTTT. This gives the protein CASSILHLAGVCTDTQYF.

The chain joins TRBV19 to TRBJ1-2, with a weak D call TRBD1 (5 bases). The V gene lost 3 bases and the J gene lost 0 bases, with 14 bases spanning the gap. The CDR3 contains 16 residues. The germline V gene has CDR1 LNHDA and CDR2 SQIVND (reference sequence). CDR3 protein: CASSMGGSTTNYGYTF. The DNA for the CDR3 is TGTGCCAGTAGTATGGGGGGGTCGACCACTAACTATGGCTACACCTTC.

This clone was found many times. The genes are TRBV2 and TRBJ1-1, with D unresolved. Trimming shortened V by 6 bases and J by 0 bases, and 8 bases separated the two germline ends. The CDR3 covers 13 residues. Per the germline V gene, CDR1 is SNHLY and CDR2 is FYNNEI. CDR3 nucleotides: TGTGCCAGCAGGTCCGACATGAACACTGAAGCTTTCTTT. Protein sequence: CASRSDMNTEAFF. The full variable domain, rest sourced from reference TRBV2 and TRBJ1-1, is EPEVTQTPSHQVTQMGQEVILRCVPISNHLYFYWYRQILGQKVEFLVSFYNNEISEKSEIFDDQFSVERPDGSNFTLKIRSTKLEDSAMYFCASRSDMNTEAFFGQGTRLTVV.

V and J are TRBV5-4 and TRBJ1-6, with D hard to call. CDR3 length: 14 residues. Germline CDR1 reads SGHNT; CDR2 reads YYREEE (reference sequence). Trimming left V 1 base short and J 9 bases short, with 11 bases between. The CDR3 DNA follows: TGTGCCAGCAGCTTGTGGCCTCCTGGTTCACCCCTCCACTTT. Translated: CASSLWPPGSPLHF. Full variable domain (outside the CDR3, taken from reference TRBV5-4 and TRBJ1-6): ETGVTQSPTHLIKTRGQQVTLRCSSQSGHNTVSWYQQALGQGPQFIFQYYREEENGRGNFPPRFSGLQFPNYSSELNVNALELDDSALYLCASSLWPPGSPLHFGNGTRLTVT.

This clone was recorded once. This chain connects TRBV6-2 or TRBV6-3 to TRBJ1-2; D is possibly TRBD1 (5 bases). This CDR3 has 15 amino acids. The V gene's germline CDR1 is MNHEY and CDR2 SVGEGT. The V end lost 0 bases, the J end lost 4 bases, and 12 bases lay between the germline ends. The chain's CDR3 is CASSYSAGTSYGYTF. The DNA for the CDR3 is TGTGCCAGCAGTTACTCGGCAGGGACTAGCTATGGCTACACCTTC.

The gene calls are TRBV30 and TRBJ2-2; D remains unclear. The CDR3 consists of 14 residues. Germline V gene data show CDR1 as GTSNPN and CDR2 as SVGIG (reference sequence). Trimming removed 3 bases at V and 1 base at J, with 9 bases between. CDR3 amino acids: CAWRRGVNTGELFF. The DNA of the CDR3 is TGTGCCTGGAGGCGTGGGGTGAACACCGGGGAGCTGTTTTTT.

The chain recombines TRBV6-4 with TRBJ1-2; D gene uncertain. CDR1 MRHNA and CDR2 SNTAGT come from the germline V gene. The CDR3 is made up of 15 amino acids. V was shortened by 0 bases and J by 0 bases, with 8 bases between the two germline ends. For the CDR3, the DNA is TGTGCCAGCAGTGACTCGAGAAAAGCTAACTATGGCTACACCTTC. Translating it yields CASSDSRKANYGYTF.

CDR3 sequence reads: CAISESKDRGRGYGYTF. CDR3 nucleotide sequence: TGTGCCATCAGTGAGTCGAAGGACAGGGGGCGCGGCTATGGCTACACCTTC. The chain employs TRBV10-3 and TRBJ1-2; TRBD1 matches at 11 bases. J was trimmed by 4 bases and V by 0 bases; bases with no gene match: 7. CDR1 ENHRY and CDR2 SYGVKD come from the germline V gene. This CDR3 comprises 17 residues.

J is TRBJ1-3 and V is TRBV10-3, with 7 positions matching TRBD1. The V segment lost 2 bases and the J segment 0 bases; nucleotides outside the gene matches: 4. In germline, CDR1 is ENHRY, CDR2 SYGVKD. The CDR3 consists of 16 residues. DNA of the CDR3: TGTGCCATCAGTGAGCCGACAGGGAGCTCTGGAAACACCATATATTTT. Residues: CAISEPTGSSGNTIYF.

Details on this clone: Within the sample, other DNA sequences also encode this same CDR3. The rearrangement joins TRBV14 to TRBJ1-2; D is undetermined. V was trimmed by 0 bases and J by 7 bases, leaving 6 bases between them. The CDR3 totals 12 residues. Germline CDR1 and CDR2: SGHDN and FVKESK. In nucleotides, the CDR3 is TGTGCCAGCAGCCAAGATCGGGGTGGCTACACCTTC. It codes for CASSQDRGGYTF.

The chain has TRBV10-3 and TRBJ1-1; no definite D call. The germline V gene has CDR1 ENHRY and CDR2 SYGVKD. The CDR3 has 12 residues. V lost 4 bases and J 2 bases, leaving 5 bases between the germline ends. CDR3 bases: TGTGCCATCAGTGCCCGCAACACTGAAGCTTTCTTT. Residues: CAISARNTEAFF.

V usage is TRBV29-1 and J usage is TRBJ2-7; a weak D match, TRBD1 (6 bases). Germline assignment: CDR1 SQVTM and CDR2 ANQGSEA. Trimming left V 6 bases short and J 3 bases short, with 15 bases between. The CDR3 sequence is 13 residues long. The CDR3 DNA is TGCAGCGTGGCACAGGGAAACATCTACGAGCAGTACTTC. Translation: CSVAQGNIYEQYF.

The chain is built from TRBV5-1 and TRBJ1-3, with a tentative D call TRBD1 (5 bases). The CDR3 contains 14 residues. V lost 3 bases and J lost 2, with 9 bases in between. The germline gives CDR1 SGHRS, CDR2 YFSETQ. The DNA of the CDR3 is TGCGCCAGCAGCTACGGGACTCCTGGAAACACCATATATTTT. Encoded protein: CASSYGTPGNTIYF.

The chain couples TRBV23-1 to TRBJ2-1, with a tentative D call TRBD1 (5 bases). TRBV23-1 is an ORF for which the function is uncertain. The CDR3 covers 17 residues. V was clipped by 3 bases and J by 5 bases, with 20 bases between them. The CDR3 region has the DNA TGCGCCAGCAGTCATTCAATAGCCAGGGTGGCCAACAATGAGCAGTTCTTC. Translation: CASSHSIARVANNEQFF.